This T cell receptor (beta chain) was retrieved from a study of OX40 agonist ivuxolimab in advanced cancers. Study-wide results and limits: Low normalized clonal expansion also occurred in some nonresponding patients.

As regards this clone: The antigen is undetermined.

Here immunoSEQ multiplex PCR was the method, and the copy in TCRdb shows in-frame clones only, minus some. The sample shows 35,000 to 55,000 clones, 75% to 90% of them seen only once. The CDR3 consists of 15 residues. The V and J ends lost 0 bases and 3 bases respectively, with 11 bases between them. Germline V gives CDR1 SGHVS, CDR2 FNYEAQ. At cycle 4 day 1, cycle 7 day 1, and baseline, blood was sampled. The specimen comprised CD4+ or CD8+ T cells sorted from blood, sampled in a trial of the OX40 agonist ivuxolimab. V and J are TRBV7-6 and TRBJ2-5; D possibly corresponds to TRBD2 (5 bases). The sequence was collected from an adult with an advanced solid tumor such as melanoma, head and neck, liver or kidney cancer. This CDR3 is CASSLAITSEETQYF. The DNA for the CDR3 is TGTGCCAGCAGCTTAGCGATAACTAGTGAAGAGACCCAGTACTTC.